The 22 T cell receptor beta chains in this list originate from one sample, sequenced in a study of shared clonotypes between healthy human individuals. The protocol was immunoSEQ multiplex PCR, while the TCRdb copy is restricted to in-frame clones and leaves out a portion. Of approximately 640,000 clones listed, about three quarters were seen once; the top ten hold about 2%. The sample was memory CD4+ T cells sorted from blood. Subset in this sample: CD45RA-negative fraction. The origin of the receptors is a woman younger than 45 in good health.

The V call is TRBV27, the J call TRBJ2-1, with TRBD1 as a possible D gene (7 bases). The V end lost 2 bases, the J end lost 6 bases, and 17 bases lay between the germline ends. This CDR3 has 16 residues. CDR1 is MNHEY, CDR2 SMNVEV, per germline (reference sequence). DNA of the CDR3: TGTGCCAGCAGTTTAAAGGGGACAGCGGGTCTCAATGAGCAGTTCTTC. It encodes CASSLKGTAGLNEQFF.

The V gene is TRBV29-1, the J gene TRBJ1-4; tentatively, D is TRBD1 (6 bases). Germline-derived CDR1 and CDR2 are SQVTM and ANQGSEA. The CDR3 is 12 amino acids. V was clipped by 4 bases and J by 8 bases, with 11 bases between them. This CDR3 is CSVGAGVEKLFF. CDR3 DNA sequence: TGCAGCGTTGGTGCAGGGGTCGAAAAACTGTTTTTT. Combining the CDR3 with reference TRBV29-1 and TRBJ1-4 gives the whole variable domain SAVISQKPSRDICQRGTSLTIQCQVDSQVTMMFWYRQQPGQSLTLIATANQGSEATYESGFVIDKFPISRPNLTFSTLTVSNMSPEDSSIYLCSVGAGVEKLFFGSGTQLSVL.

The J gene is TRBJ2-7, the V gene TRBV27; D not certain. The germline V gene encodes CDR1 MNHEY and CDR2 SMNVEV (reference sequence). The CDR3 is 14 residues long. V lost 3 bases and J 0 bases, leaving 9 bases between the germline ends. Written as DNA, the CDR3 is TGTGCCAGCAGTTTTAAGCGTAGCTCCTACGAGCAGTACTTC. Translation: CASSFKRSSYEQYF.

The rearrangement uses TRBV18 and TRBJ1-5; D is perhaps TRBD1 (5 bases). CDR3 length: 14 residues. Per germline, CDR1 KGHSH and CDR2 LQKENI. Trimming took 2 bases from V and 8 from J, leaving 13 bases between them. The CDR3 DNA follows: TGTGCCAGCTCACCAGGCAGGGAAGGAGAGCCCCAGCATTTT. This sequence encodes CASSPGREGEPQHF.

With regard to this clone: The same CDR3 arises from other DNA sequences in this sample as well. The genes are TRBV20-1 and TRBJ1-2; 7 nucleotides align to TRBD1. CDR1 is DFQATT and CDR2 is SNEGSKA in the germline V gene (reference sequence). Trimming removed 5 bases from V and 6 bases from J; junction bases left unmatched: 3. This CDR3 is 11 amino acids long. CDR3 protein: CSAGQANGYTF. The CDR3 nucleotides are TGCAGTGCTGGACAGGCGAATGGCTACACCTTC.

Written as DNA, the CDR3 is TGTGCCAGCAGAGCGGGAGTGAACGAGCAGTACTTC. Residues: CASRAGVNEQYF. The chain has TRBV2 and TRBJ2-7; the match to TRBD2 covers 8 bases. Germline loops: CDR1 SNHLY, CDR2 FYNNEI. The CDR3 extends over 12 amino acids. Unmatched junction bases numbered 3, after V lost 6 bases and J lost 5 bases. Full variable domain (missing parts from reference TRBV2 and TRBJ2-7): EPEVTQTPSHQVTQMGQEVILRCVPISNHLYFYWYRQILGQKVEFLVSFYNNEISEKSEIFDDQFSVERPDGSNFTLKIRSTKLEDSAMYFCASRAGVNEQYFGPGTRLTVT.

The CDR3 spells CASRSTRNSYEQYF. CDR3 DNA sequence: TGTGCCAGTAGATCCACCAGGAACTCCTACGAGCAGTACTTC. The gene calls are TRBV19 and TRBJ2-7; no clear D. This CDR3 region has 14 residues. V lost 6 bases, J lost 0 bases, and 12 bases lay in between. Germline lookup yields CDR1 LNHDA and CDR2 SQIVND (reference sequence).

This clone was detected once. The chain links TRBV19 to TRBJ2-6, with 8 bases lining up with TRBD1. The V gene end was trimmed by 6 bases and the J gene end by 2 bases; junction bases not matched to a gene: 3. There are 15 residues in the CDR3. The germline gives CDR1 LNHDA, CDR2 SQIVND (reference sequence). The chain's CDR3 is CASRRGQAGANVLTF. CDR3 nucleotide sequence: TGTGCCAGTAGGCGGGGACAGGCTGGGGCCAACGTCCTGACTTTC.

The chain is built from TRBV2 and TRBJ2-1; D unresolved. Trimming shortened V by 6 bases and J by 9 bases, and 6 bases separated the two germline ends. CDR1 and CDR2 (germline): SNHLY, FYNNEI. This CDR3 contains 10 residues. CDR3 DNA: TGTGCCAGCAGGGTAGTTGAGCAGTTCTTC. Encoded protein: CASRVVEQFF.

The chain recombines TRBV5-1 with TRBJ1-4, with 7 bases aligning to TRBD1. The CDR3 extends over 18 amino acids. V dropped 0 bases and J dropped 5; count of bases not matched to a gene: 13. Germline V gene lookup returns CDR1 SGHRS and CDR2 YFSETQ. DNA for the CDR3: TGCGCCAGCAGCTTGGGGACAGGAGCTTTTAAGACGAATGAAAAACTGTTTTTT. Residues: CASSLGTGAFKTNEKLFF. The variable domain in full, completed from reference TRBV5-1 and TRBJ1-4, reads KAGVTQTPRYLIKTRGQQVTLSCSPISGHRSVSWYQQTPGQGLQFLFEYFSETQRNKGNFPGRFSGRQFSNSRSEMNVSTLELGDSALYLCASSLGTGAFKTNEKLFFGSGTQLSVL.

For this clone: At the DNA level, this CDR3 is encoded by other sequences in the same sample as well. This chain uses TRBV18 with TRBJ2-1; 7 bases align to TRBD2. The CDR3 totals 13 residues. Trimming at V came to 3 bases and at J to 8 bases, leaving 4 bases not matched to a gene. The germline gives CDR1 KGHSH, CDR2 LQKENI. The CDR3, as DNA: TGTGCCAGCTCACCTGGACTAGACGATGAGCAGTTCTTC. Residues: CASSPGLDDEQFF.

V and J are TRBV29-1 and TRBJ1-5; D is unresolved. Deletions cut 4 bases from V and 4 bases from J, with 14 bases between. Germline values: CDR1 SQVTM, CDR2 ANQGSEA. The CDR3 runs 14 residues. The CDR3 DNA is TGCAGCGTTGCGGAGACGGCAGGTAATCAGCCCCAGCATTTT. The encoded protein is CSVAETAGNQPQHF.

This clone was counted only a few times. The chain joins TRBV7-9 to TRBJ1-3; D not certain. Germline-derived CDR1 and CDR2 are SEHNR and FQNEAQ (reference sequence). This CDR3 spans 14 amino acids. The ends were cut back, 7 bases at V and 0 bases at J, with 10 bases in the middle. The CDR3 is CASNLMGSGNTIYF. The CDR3 coding sequence is TGTGCCAGCAACCTAATGGGCTCTGGAAACACCATATATTTT.

V and J are TRBV11-3 and TRBJ2-1; 8 bases match TRBD1. The CDR3 sequence is 15 residues long. The trim removed 1 base at V and 6 bases at J, leaving 5 bases unmatched. CDR1 and CDR2 from the germline V gene are SGHNT and YENEEA. DNA for the CDR3: TGTGCCAGCAGCTTAGCAGGGGGCAAGATCAATGAGCAGTTCTTC. Translated, it gives CASSLAGGKINEQFF.

The chain's CDR3 is CASSFGVILAEAFF. The CDR3 nucleotides are TGCGCCAGCAGCTTCGGGGTGATCTTGGCTGAAGCTTTCTTT. The chain carries TRBV5-1 and TRBJ1-1; D is undetermined. Looked up from germline, CDR1 is SGHRS and CDR2 is YFSETQ. V was clipped by 2 bases and J by 6 bases, with 14 bases between them. CDR3 length: 14 amino acids.

This chain joins TRBV6-6 and TRBJ1-5; D ambiguous. This CDR3 region has 16 residues. Trimming took 6 bases from V and 2 from J, leaving 17 bases between them. Per the germline V gene, CDR1 is MNHNY and CDR2 is SVGAGI (reference sequence). The CDR3 bases are TGTGCCAGCAGACCAAAACAACGAGGCCGCAATCAGCCCCAGCATTTT. It is translated as CASRPKQRGRNQPQHF.

The J gene is TRBJ2-3, the V gene TRBV19; perhaps D is TRBD1 or TRBD2 (6 bases each). The CDR3 is 16 amino acids. The V gene lost 1 base and the J gene lost 1 base, with 12 bases spanning the gap. CDR1 LNHDA and CDR2 SQIVND come from the germline V gene (reference sequence). The CDR3 nucleotides are TGTGCCAGTAGTATAGGGGGGGCAGGGGGCACAGATACGCAGTATTTT. Protein: CASSIGGAGGTDTQYF.

This clone was picked up many times. The chain employs TRBV19 and TRBJ2-3; TRBD1 agrees at 8 bases. The V gene end was trimmed by 5 bases and the J gene end by 2 bases; junction bases not matched to a gene: 3. Germline V lookup: CDR1 LNHDA, CDR2 SQIVND (reference sequence). The CDR3 spans 14 residues. The CDR3 bases are TGTGCCAGTAGTGCGGGACAGGCCACAGATACGCAGTATTTT. This gives the protein CASSAGQATDTQYF.

Only a few counts were recorded for this clone. Additional DNA sequences in this sample encode the identical CDR3. The J gene is TRBJ1-1, the V gene TRBV7-9; D gene uncertain. Germline CDR1 reads SEHNR; CDR2 reads FQNEAQ (reference sequence). The CDR3 is made up of 12 amino acids. The ends were cut back, 1 base at V and 0 bases at J, with 0 bases in the middle. The CDR3 is CASSLVNTEAFF. For the CDR3, the DNA is TGTGCCAGCAGCTTAGTGAACACTGAAGCTTTCTTT.

J is TRBJ1-2 and V is TRBV20-1, with D perhaps TRBD1 (5 bases). V lost 0 bases and J lost 7, with 6 bases in between. Germline values: CDR1 DFQATT, CDR2 SNEGSKA (reference sequence). This CDR3 comprises 11 residues. For the CDR3, the DNA is TGCAGTGCTAGAGATCAGGGTGGCTACACCTTC. Translated: CSARDQGGYTF.

The chain links TRBV21-1 to TRBJ2-2; the listed D gene, TRBD1, was not tested against the DNA. TRBV21-1 is classified as a pseudogene. The CDR3 spans 16 residues. The CDR3 DNA reads as TGTGCCAGCAGCAAAGAAGGGACAACGAACACCGGGGAGCTGTTTTTT. Its translation is CASSKEGTTNTGELFF.

This clone was seen a handful of times. The rearrangement uses TRBV27 and TRBJ1-4, with 9 bases matching TRBD1. Germline assignment: CDR1 MNHEY and CDR2 SMNVEV (reference sequence). J lost 5 bases, V lost 10 bases, and 5 bases had no gene match. The CDR3 spans 13 residues. In nucleotides, the CDR3 is TGTGCCACCCCGGGACAGGGAAATGAAAAACTGTTTTTT. As protein: CATPGQGNEKLFF.